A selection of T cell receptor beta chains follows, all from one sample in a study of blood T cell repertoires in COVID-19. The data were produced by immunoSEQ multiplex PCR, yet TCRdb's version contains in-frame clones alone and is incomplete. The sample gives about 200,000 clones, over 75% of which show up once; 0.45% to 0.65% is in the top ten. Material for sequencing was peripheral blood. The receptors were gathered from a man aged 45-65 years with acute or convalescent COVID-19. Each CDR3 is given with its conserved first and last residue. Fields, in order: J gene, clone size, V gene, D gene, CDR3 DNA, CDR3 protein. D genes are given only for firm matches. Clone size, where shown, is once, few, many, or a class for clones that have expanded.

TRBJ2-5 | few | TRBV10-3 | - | TGTGCCATCGGTCAGCAAGAGACCCAGTACTTC | CAIGQQETQYF
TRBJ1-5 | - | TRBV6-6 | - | TGTGCCAGCAGTTACAGAGGGTTAAGTCAGCCCCAGCATTTT | CASSYRGLSQPQHF
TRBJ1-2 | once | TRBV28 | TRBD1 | TGTGCCACCCAGAGACAGGGGGATGGCTACACCTTC | CATQRQGDGYTF
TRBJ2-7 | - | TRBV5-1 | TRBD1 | TGCGCCAGCAGCCCCGGGACAGGAGACTTGTACGAGCAGTACTTC | CASSPGTGDLYEQYF
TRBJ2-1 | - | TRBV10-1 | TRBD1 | TGCGCCAGCAGTGATATCGGGACAGGGTTGAATGAGCAGTTCTTC | CASSDIGTGLNEQFF
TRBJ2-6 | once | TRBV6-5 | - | TGTGCCAGCAGCTCGGGGGGGGCCAACGTCCTGACTTTC | CASSSGGANVLTF
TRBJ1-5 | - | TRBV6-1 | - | TGTGCCAGCAGTGATCAGCGGGGTCAGCCCCAGCATTTT | CASSDQRGQPQHF
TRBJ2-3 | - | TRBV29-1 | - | TGCAGCGTTGAAAGGCTAGCGTCGGGCACAGATACGCAGTATTTT | CSVERLASGTDTQYF
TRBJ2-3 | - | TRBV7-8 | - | TGTGCCAGCAGCTCTCAACACACAGATACGCAGTATTTT | CASSSQHTDTQYF
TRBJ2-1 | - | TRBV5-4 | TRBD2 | TGTGCCAGCAGCTTCACCGGGACTAGCGGGAGATCCTCCATCTTC | CASSFTGTSGRSSIF
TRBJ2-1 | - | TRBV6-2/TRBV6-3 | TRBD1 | TGTGCCAGCAGTTCGTGGACAGGGTACAATGAGCAGTTCTTC | CASSSWTGYNEQFF
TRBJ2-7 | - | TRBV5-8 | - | TGTGCCAGCAGTAGGGACTTTACCTACGAGCAGTACTTC | CASSRDFTYEQYF
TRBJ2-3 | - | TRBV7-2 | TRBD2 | TGTGCCAGCAGCTTAGGGCCTAGCGGGGCAGGGGATACGCAGTATTTT | CASSLGPSGAGDTQYF
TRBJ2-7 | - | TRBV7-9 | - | TGTGCCAGCAGCTTAATGGCGGAAACCTACGAGCAGTACTTC | CASSLMAETYEQYF
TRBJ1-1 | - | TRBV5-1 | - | TGCGCCAGCAGCCGGTCGGAGGCATCTAACACTGAAGCTTTCTTT | CASSRSEASNTEAFF
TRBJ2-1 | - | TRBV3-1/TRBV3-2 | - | TGTGCCAGCAGCCAAGATCGGATCCCCTTTTTAACCAGGGGGGACAATGAGCAGTTCTTC | CASSQDRIPFLTRGDNEQFF
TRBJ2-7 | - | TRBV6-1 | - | TGTGCCAGCAGTGAAAATGTACAGGCGACCTACGAGCAGTACTTC | CASSENVQATYEQYF
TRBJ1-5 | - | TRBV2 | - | TGTGCTAGCGCAGTCAGCAATCAGCCCCAGCATTTT | CASAVSNQPQHF
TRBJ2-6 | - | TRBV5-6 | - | TGTGCCAGCAGCTTCGAAATTGCGAGGTCTGGGGCCAACGTCCTGACTTTC | CASSFEIARSGANVLTF
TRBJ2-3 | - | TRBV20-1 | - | TGCAGTGCTCTTCTTCCGTATACGCAGTATTTT | CSALLPYTQYF
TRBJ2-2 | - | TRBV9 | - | TGTGCCAGCAGCGAGAAGACTAGATGGTATTATCCCGGGGAGCTGTTTTTT | CASSEKTRWYYPGELFF
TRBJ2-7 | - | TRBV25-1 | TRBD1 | TGTGCCAGCAGTGCTACAGGGGGTACCTACGAGCAGTACTTC | CASSATGGTYEQYF
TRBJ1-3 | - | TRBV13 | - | TGTGCCAGCAGCTTCAGGGTGAGCTCTGGAAACACCATATATTTT | CASSFRVSSGNTIYF
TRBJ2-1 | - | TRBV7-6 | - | TGTGCCAGCAGCTTAGCCCCTTTCAATGAGCAGTTCTTC | CASSLAPFNEQFF
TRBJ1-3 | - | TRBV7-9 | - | TGTGCCAGCAGCCCGGTCGGAGCCTCTGGAAACACCATATATTTT | CASSPVGASGNTIYF
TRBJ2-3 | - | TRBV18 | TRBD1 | TGTGCCTCTATTACTTATGAGGGACAGGAGCTCACAGATACGCAGTATTTT | CASITYEGQELTDTQYF
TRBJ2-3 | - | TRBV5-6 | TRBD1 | TGTGCCAGCAGCGGCCGGGACAGGGGCACAGATACGCAGTATTTT | CASSGRDRGTDTQYF
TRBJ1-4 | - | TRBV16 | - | TGTGCCAGCAGCCAATTGGCCGGCGGAGGAGAAAAACTGTTTTTT | CASSQLAGGGEKLFF
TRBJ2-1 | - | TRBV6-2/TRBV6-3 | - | TGTGCCAGCAGTTACTCTTTTAGTCTGCGGGGAAGCTCCTACAATGAGCAGTTCTTC | CASSYSFSLRGSSYNEQFF
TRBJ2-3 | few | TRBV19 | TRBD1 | TGTGCCAGTAGCCAGACAGGGGGCACAGATACGCAGTATTTT | CASSQTGGTDTQYF
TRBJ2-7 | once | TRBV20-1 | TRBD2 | TGCAGTGCTAGTACCTCTAGCGGGCTCCAGGGGTACGAGCAGTACTTC | CSASTSSGLQGYEQYF
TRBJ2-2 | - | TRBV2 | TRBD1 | TGTGCCAGCAGCAGGACAGGGGCAAACACCGGGGAGCTGTTTTTT | CASSRTGANTGELFF
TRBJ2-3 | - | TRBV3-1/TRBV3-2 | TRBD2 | TGTGCCAGCAGCCAAGATGTCGGGGGGTGGGATACGCAGTATTTT | CASSQDVGGWDTQYF
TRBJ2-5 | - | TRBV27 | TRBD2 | TGTGCCAGCAGTTTAATATTAGCGGGGGTCCCCCAAGAGACCCAGTACTTC | CASSLILAGVPQETQYF
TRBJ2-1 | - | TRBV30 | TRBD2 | TGTGCCTGGAGTGTAGGGTGGGCTAGCGGTTACAATGAGCAGTTCTTC | CAWSVGWASGYNEQFF
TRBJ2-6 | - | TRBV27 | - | TGTGCCAGCAGATACAGGGGGGGCGGGGCCAACGTCCTGACTTTC | CASRYRGGGANVLTF
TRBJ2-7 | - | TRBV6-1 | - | TGTGCCAGCAGTGACAGGGGTTACGAGCAGTACTTC | CASSDRGYEQYF
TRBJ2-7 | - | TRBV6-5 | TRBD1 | TGTGCCAGCAGCCGGGGACAGGTCTACGAGCAGTACTTC | CASSRGQVYEQYF
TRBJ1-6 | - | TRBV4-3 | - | TGCGCCAGCAGCCAAGAGCACCTACTTAATTCACCCCTCCACTTT | CASSQEHLLNSPLHF
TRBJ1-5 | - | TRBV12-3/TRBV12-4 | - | TGTGCCAGCAGTTTTGGGCGCCAGCCCCAGCATTTT | CASSFGRQPQHF
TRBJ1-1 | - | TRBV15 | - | TGTGCCACCAGCCCCGAGGATGGCACAGAAGCTTTCTTT | CATSPEDGTEAFF
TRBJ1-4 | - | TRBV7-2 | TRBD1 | TGTGCCAGCAGCTTGGGGTCCCGGGACAGGGACGAAAAACTGTTTTTT | CASSLGSRDRDEKLFF
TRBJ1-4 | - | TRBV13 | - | TGTGCCAGCAGCTTGCGAGGTTTACCGGGAGAACTGTTTTTT | CASSLRGLPGELFF
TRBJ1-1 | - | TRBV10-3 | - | TGTGCCATCAGTGACAGGGGTTGGATCACTGAAGCTTTCTTT | CAISDRGWITEAFF
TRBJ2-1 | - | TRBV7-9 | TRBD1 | TGTGCCAGCAGCCCGGGACAGCCAGGGGGCAATGAGCAGTTCTTC | CASSPGQPGGNEQFF
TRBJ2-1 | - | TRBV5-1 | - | TGCGCCACCTACGAAGGGGGAGTGGGTAATGAGCAGTTCTTC | CATYEGGVGNEQFF
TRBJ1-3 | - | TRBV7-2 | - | TGTGCCAGCAGCAGAGGACTCTACTCTGGAAACACCATATATTTT | CASSRGLYSGNTIYF
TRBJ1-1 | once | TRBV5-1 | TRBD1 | TGCGCCAGCAGCCTAGACGGGACAGGGGGGACTGAAGCTTTCTTT | CASSLDGTGGTEAFF
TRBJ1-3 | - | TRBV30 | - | TGTGCCTGGACTGGGGCCCCATCTGACGGAAACACCATATATTTT | CAWTGAPSDGNTIYF
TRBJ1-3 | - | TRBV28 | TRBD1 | TGTGCCAGCAGTCCAGTTTACAGGGGAACAGGAAACACCATATATTTT | CASSPVYRGTGNTIYF
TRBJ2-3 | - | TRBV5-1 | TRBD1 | TGCGCCAGCAGCTTGCTGGGACAGGGCGGAGATACGCAGTATTTT | CASSLLGQGGDTQYF
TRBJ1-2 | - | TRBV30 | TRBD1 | TGTGCCTGGAGCACAGTCCCCGAGACAGGGGTCTATGGCTACACCTTC | CAWSTVPETGVYGYTF
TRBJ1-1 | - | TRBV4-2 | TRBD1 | TGTGCCAGCAGCCCACAGGGGGCGCAAGCTTTCTTT | CASSPQGAQAFF